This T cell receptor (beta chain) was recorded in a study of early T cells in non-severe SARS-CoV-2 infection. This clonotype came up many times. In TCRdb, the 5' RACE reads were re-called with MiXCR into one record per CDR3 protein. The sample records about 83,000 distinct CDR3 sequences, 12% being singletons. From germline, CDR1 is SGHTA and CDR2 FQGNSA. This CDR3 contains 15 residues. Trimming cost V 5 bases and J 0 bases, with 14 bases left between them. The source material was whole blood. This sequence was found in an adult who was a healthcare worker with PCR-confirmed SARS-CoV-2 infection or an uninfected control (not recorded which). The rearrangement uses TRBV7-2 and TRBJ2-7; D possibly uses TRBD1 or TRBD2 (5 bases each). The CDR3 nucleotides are TGTGCCAGCAGCCTGGGACCTACTAGCTCCTACGAGCAGTACTTC. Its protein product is CASSLGPTSSYEQYF.